This is a list of T cell receptor beta chains from one sample in a study of cytomegalovirus exposure and HLA in healthy donors. Using immunoSEQ multiplex PCR, the repertoire was profiled, and TCRdb retains in-frame clones only, with some absent. The sample yields some 89,000 clones, 60% to 80% seen once. The sample was PBMCs. These receptors came from a man aged 55-75 years in good health and CMV-seronegative. The conserved cysteine and the conserved F or W are not part of the CDR3 here.

CDR3aa: TSSHIAGLTDTQY
v_gene: TRBV1
j_gene: TRBJ2-3

CDR3aa: ASSTSAENEQF
v_gene: TRBV11-3
j_gene: TRBJ2-1

CDR3aa: SVQGQGATDTQY
v_gene: TRBV29-1
j_gene: TRBJ2-3

CDR3aa: ASSEVTPGSGELF
v_gene: TRBV25-1
j_gene: TRBJ2-2

CDR3aa: ASSQGGTSGGGQETQY
v_gene: TRBV4-3
j_gene: TRBJ2-5

CDR3aa: ASPQGSNEQY
v_gene: TRBV27
j_gene: TRBJ2-7

CDR3aa: ASSLVGGGSVQETQY
v_gene: TRBV7-2
j_gene: TRBJ2-5

CDR3aa: ASSWRQSSYEQY
v_gene: TRBV27
j_gene: TRBJ2-7

CDR3aa: ASSQAALQGVAGELF
v_gene: TRBV4-1
j_gene: TRBJ2-2

CDR3aa: ASSTSWSADGGYT
v_gene: TRBV5-6
j_gene: TRBJ1-2

CDR3aa: ASSQAPQREASDTQY
v_gene: TRBV4-2
j_gene: TRBJ2-3

CDR3aa: ASSPGGQETQY
v_gene: TRBV18
j_gene: TRBJ2-5

CDR3aa: ASSLGQFYEQY
v_gene: TRBV7-2
j_gene: TRBJ2-7

CDR3aa: ASSPSSTGVRGPQH
v_gene: TRBV27
j_gene: TRBJ1-5

CDR3aa: ASSRGTGVTTDTQY
v_gene: TRBV6-6
j_gene: TRBJ2-3

CDR3aa: ASSLRTGGLQETQY
v_gene: TRBV11-3
j_gene: TRBJ2-5

CDR3aa: ASSLELGVKLNQPQH
v_gene: TRBV7-2
j_gene: TRBJ1-5

CDR3aa: ASSSPDRPYGYT
v_gene: TRBV6-1
j_gene: TRBJ1-2

CDR3aa: SVSGTSGRTDTQY
v_gene: TRBV29-1
j_gene: TRBJ2-3

CDR3aa: ASSRDRELYNEQF
v_gene: TRBV6-5
j_gene: TRBJ2-1

CDR3aa: SNRDRGDNEQF
v_gene: TRBV29-1
j_gene: TRBJ2-1

CDR3aa: ASSLMATNAEAF
v_gene: TRBV11-2
j_gene: TRBJ1-1

CDR3aa: ASSLTSGGAEDTQY
v_gene: TRBV5-1
j_gene: TRBJ2-3

CDR3aa: ASSLQITTDTQY
v_gene: TRBV5-1
j_gene: TRBJ2-3

CDR3aa: ASRLAGGFAETQY
v_gene: TRBV6-1
j_gene: TRBJ2-5

CDR3aa: ASSPGTAREQY
v_gene: TRBV5-5
j_gene: TRBJ2-7

CDR3aa: ASSSGVSFRDTQY
v_gene: TRBV27
j_gene: TRBJ2-3

CDR3aa: ASSRQGLNNSPLH
v_gene: TRBV6-1
j_gene: TRBJ1-6

CDR3aa: AWSDDGWVSPLH
v_gene: TRBV30
j_gene: TRBJ1-6

CDR3aa: ASSTRTGGWNEQF
v_gene: TRBV27
j_gene: TRBJ2-1

CDR3aa: ASSLKTGSGGPYEQY
v_gene: TRBV9
j_gene: TRBJ2-7

CDR3aa: ASSVDGGSTDTQY
v_gene: TRBV6-4
j_gene: TRBJ2-3

CDR3aa: ASSKRQGSYQPQH
v_gene: TRBV28
j_gene: TRBJ1-5

CDR3aa: ASSVAGVSPNEQF
v_gene: TRBV9
j_gene: TRBJ2-1

CDR3aa: ASSYSTSGKETQY
v_gene: TRBV6-5
j_gene: TRBJ2-5

CDR3aa: SSRNSNTEAF
v_gene: TRBV7-9
j_gene: TRBJ1-1

CDR3aa: ASSLEGQARKTQY
v_gene: TRBV5-1
j_gene: TRBJ2-5

CDR3aa: ASSGLAGDEQF
v_gene: TRBV27
j_gene: TRBJ2-1

CDR3aa: ASSHDSTDTQY
v_gene: TRBV13
j_gene: TRBJ2-3

CDR3aa: ASSLGQGYEQY
v_gene: TRBV25-1
j_gene: TRBJ2-7

CDR3aa: ASVFAGGADTQY
v_gene: TRBV5-1
j_gene: TRBJ2-3

CDR3aa: AGSLGGARTEAF
v_gene: TRBV6-1
j_gene: TRBJ1-1

CDR3aa: ASSQDHRAFYEQY
v_gene: TRBV4-3
j_gene: TRBJ2-7

CDR3aa: ASSPVGNTIY
v_gene: TRBV9
j_gene: TRBJ1-3

CDR3aa: ASSGTGNQPQH
v_gene: TRBV6-1
j_gene: TRBJ1-5

CDR3aa: ASSLGGGWSYNEQF
v_gene: TRBV7-2
j_gene: TRBJ2-1

CDR3aa: ASSEQGAPAGANVLT
v_gene: TRBV21-1
j_gene: TRBJ2-6

CDR3aa: ASSQKLLTPGELF
v_gene: TRBV4-3
j_gene: TRBJ2-2

CDR3aa: ASSPYTDYGYT
v_gene: TRBV28
j_gene: TRBJ1-2

CDR3aa: ASSLLATDQETQY
v_gene: TRBV5-5
j_gene: TRBJ2-5

CDR3aa: ASRAYQGTTEQY
v_gene: TRBV19
j_gene: TRBJ2-7